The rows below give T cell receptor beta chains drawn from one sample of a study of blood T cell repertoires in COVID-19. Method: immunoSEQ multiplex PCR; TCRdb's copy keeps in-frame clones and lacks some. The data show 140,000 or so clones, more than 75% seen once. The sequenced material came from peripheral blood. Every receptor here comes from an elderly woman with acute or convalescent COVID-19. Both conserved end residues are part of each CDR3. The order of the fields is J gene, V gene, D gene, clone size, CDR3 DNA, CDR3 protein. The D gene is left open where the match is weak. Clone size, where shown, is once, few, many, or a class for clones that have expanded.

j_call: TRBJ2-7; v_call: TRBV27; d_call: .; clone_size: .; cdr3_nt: TGTGCCAGCAGTTCGCTGGCGGGGATGGACTACGAGCAGTACTTC; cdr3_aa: CASSSLAGMDYEQYF
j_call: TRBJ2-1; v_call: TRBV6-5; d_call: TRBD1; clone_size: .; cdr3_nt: TGTGCCAGCAGTAAATATCAGGGGGTAGGAAATGAGCAGTTCTTC; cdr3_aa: CASSKYQGVGNEQFF
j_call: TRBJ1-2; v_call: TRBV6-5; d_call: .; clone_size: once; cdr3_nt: TGTGCCAGCAGACGACAGGCTAACTATGGCTACACCTTC; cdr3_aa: CASRRQANYGYTF
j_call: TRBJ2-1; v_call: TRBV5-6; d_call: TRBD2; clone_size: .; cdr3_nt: TGTGCCAGCAGCTTGCCTAGCGGGGGGGATAAGAACAATGAGCAGTTCTTC; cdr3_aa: CASSLPSGGDKNNEQFF
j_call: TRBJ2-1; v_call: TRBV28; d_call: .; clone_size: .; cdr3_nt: TGTGCCAGCACCCAAGGCCGAGGCTCCTACAATGAGCAGTTCTTC; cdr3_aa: CASTQGRGSYNEQFF
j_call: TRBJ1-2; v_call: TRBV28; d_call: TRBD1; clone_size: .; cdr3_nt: TGTGCCAGCAGTAACACAGGGGTATCATCGGGTGGCTACACCTTC; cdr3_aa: CASSNTGVSSGGYTF
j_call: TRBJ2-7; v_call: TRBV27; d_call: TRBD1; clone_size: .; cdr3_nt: TGTGCCAGCAGTAAGCCCGGGACAGGCCAAAGGCAGTACTTC; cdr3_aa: CASSKPGTGQRQYF
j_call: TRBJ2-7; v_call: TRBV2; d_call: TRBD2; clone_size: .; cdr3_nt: TGTGCCAGCTCGGGGGGCCTAGCGGGAGCCTACGAGCAGTACTTC; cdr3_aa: CASSGGLAGAYEQYF
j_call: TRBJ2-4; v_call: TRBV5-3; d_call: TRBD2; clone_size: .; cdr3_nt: TGTGCCAGAAGCCCCCTTGGGGGAGGGCCGGCCAAAAACATTCAGTACTTC; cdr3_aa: CARSPLGGGPAKNIQYF
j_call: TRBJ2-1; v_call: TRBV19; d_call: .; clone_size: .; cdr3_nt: TGTGCCAGTAGTATTGCGAGGAACACCTACAATGAGCAGTTCTTC; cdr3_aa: CASSIARNTYNEQFF
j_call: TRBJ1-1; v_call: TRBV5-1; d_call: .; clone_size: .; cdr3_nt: TGCGCCAGCAGCCCCTCACCCCCCCGACTGGAAGCTTTCTTT; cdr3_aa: CASSPSPPRLEAFF
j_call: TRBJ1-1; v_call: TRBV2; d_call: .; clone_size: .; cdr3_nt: TGTGCCAGCAGTGAAGGAGGCGTGGAAGCTTTCTTT; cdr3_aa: CASSEGGVEAFF
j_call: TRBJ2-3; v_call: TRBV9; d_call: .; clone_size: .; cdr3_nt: TGTGCCAGCAGCGTTGCAGTGCGGGATACGCAGTATTTT; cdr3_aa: CASSVAVRDTQYF
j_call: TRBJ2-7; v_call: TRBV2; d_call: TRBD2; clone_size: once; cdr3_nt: TGTGCCAGCAGTACCCGGGGGGGCTTCTCCAACGAGCAGTACTTC; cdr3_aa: CASSTRGGFSNEQYF
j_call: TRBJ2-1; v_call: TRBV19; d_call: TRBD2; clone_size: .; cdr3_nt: TGTGCCAGTAAATCCGGGACTAGCGGCCACAATGAGCAGTTCTTC; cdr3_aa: CASKSGTSGHNEQFF
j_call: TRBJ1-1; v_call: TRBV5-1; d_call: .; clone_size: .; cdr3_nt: TGCGCCAGCAGGAGGGATAATGAAGCTTTCTTT; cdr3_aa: CASRRDNEAFF
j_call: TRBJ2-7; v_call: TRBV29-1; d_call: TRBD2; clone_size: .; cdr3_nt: TGCAGCGTTGAACTACCCACGGGACTAGCGGCCTCCTACGAGCAGTACTTC; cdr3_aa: CSVELPTGLAASYEQYF
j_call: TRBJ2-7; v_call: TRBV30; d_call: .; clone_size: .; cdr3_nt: TGTGCCTGGAGTAAGGGACATTCCTACGAGCAGTACTTC; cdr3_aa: CAWSKGHSYEQYF
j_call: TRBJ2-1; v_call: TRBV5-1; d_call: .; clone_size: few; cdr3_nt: TGCGCCAGCAGCACCAGACCCCCAGGCGGGGTTAGTGGTGAGCAGTTCTTC; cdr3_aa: CASSTRPPGGVSGEQFF
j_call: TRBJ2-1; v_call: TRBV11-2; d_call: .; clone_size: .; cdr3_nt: TGTGCCAGCAAACCAGGCCAGACGAGTTATGTGGAGCAGTTCTTC; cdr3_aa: CASKPGQTSYVEQFF
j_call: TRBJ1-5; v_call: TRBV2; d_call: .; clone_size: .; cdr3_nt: TGTGCCAGCAGTGATTTGGAGCAGCCCCAGCATTTT; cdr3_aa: CASSDLEQPQHF
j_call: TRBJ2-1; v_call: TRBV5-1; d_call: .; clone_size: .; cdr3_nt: TGCGCCAGCAGCTTGGTGGGTAGCGGAGACAATGAGCAGTTCTTC; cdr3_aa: CASSLVGSGDNEQFF
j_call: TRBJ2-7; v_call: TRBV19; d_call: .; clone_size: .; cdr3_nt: TGTGCCAGTAGTATTTGGGGCAGGGTCCACGAGCAGTACTTC; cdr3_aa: CASSIWGRVHEQYF
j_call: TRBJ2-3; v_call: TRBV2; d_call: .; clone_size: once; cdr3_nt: TGTGCCAGCAGGCGGCTAGCGTTAACAGATACGCAGTATTTT; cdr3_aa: CASRRLALTDTQYF
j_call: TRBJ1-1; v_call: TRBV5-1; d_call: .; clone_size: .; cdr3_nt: TGCGCCAGCAGCTTCAGGAACCCGAACACTGAAGCTTTCTTT; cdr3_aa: CASSFRNPNTEAFF
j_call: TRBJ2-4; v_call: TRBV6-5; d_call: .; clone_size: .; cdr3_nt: TGTGCCAGCAGTTACTCCGGGGGAACGACGGCCCCACAGTACTTC; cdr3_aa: CASSYSGGTTAPQYF
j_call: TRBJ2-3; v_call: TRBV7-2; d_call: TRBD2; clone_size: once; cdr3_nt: TGTGCCAGCAGCCCCTCTAGCGGGGGAGTCCTGAATACGCAGTATTTT; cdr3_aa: CASSPSSGGVLNTQYF
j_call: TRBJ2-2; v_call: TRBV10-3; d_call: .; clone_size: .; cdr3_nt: TGTGCCATCAGTGATTACACGATGAACACCGGGGAGCTGTTTTTT; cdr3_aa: CAISDYTMNTGELFF